What follows are 28 T cell receptor beta chains derived from one specimen sequenced in a study of monozygotic twins with inflammatory bowel disease (dated by TCRdb to the late 2010s). Receptor libraries were prepared by 5' RACE. The instrument was an Illumina HiSeq 2500. The reads were reprocessed in TCRdb, with one entry per CDR3 protein sequence and no accompanying DNA. The sample has about 300,000 distinct CDR3 sequences on record. In total, the top ten clones hold about 5% of the sample. The specimen was blood. Receptor source: a human donor with ulcerative colitis or Crohn's disease, or a healthy co-twin of an affected twin (not recorded which).

The rearrangement uses TRBV7-2 and TRBJ1-1. CDR3 size: 15 residues. CDR1 is SGHTA, CDR2 FQGNSA, per germline. CDR3 sequence: CASSLTGTGSTEAFF.

V is TRBV19 and J is TRBJ1-6. Germline CDR1 and CDR2: LNHDA and SQIVND (reference sequence). CDR3 size: 13 residues. This chain's CDR3 is CASSMDHNSPLHF.

This chain joins TRBV7-3 and TRBJ2-1; the D call from TCRdb, TRBD2, cannot be confirmed without DNA. Germline V gene sequence: CDR1 SGHTA, CDR2 FQGTGA. The CDR3 sequence is 14 residues long. CDR3 loop: CASSEGRPYNEQFF. The entire variable domain, with the rest obtained from reference TRBV7-3 and TRBJ2-1, is as follows: GAGVSQTPSNKVTEKGKYVELRCDPISGHTALYWYRQSLGQGPEFLIYFQGTGAADDSGLPNDRFFAVRPEGSVSTLKIQRTERGDSAVYLCASSEGRPYNEQFFGPGTRLTVL.

The chain combines TRBV6-2 or TRBV6-3 with TRBJ2-2; TCRdb proposes TRBD2, but this gene call is untestable without DNA. This CDR3 is built from 23 residues. CDR1 and CDR2 (germline): MNHEY, SVGEGT. CDR3 in amino acids: CASSYASHVVAGAGGPNTGELFF.

This chain links TRBV12-3 or TRBV12-4 with TRBJ1-1; TCRdb calls TRBD1, which cannot be checked without DNA. CDR3 length equals 15 residues. The CDR3 sequence: CASSFSAPVGTEAFF.

The gene calls are TRBV2 and TRBJ2-7; without DNA, the TCRdb call of TRBD2 cannot be checked. This CDR3 is 12 amino acids long. Per the germline V gene, CDR1 is SNHLY and CDR2 is FYNNEI. CDR3 loop: CASSVLAREQYF. Full variable domain (outside the CDR3, taken from reference TRBV2 and TRBJ2-7): EPEVTQTPSHQVTQMGQEVILRCVPISNHLYFYWYRQILGQKVEFLVSFYNNEISEKSEIFDDQFSVERPDGSNFTLKIRSTKLEDSAMYFCASSVLAREQYFGPGTRLTVT.

The chain couples TRBV12-3 or TRBV12-4 to TRBJ2-6; the D call from TCRdb, TRBD1, cannot be confirmed without DNA. This CDR3 is built from 15 residues. CDR3 amino acids: CASRLTGAGANVLTF.

The genes are TRBV12-3 or TRBV12-4 and TRBJ2-1; TCRdb's D call of TRBD1 is untestable without DNA. CDR3 size: 15 residues. The chain's CDR3 is CASSSYGTGHNEQFF.

The CDR3 spells CASSLYLGTGSGNTIYF. The chain uses TRBV7-9 and TRBJ1-3; the D gene TCRdb calls, TRBD1, cannot be checked with no DNA. CDR3 length: 17 residues. CDR1 SEHNR and CDR2 FQNEAQ come from the germline V gene (reference sequence).

This chain joins TRBV7-2 and TRBJ1-4. Per germline, CDR1 SGHTA and CDR2 FQGNSA. This CDR3 contains 15 residues. CDR3 amino acids: CASSPGLATNEKLFF.

The gene calls are TRBV5-1 and TRBJ2-5; there is no DNA to check the TCRdb D call of TRBD1. From germline, CDR1 is SGHRS and CDR2 YFSETQ. This CDR3 comprises 16 residues. Here the CDR3 reads CASSENPTGFQETQYF.

This chain connects TRBV21-1 to TRBJ2-1; TCRdb's assignment of TRBD2 cannot be checked, as there is no DNA. TRBV21-1 is tagged as a pseudogene. The length of the CDR3 is 21 residues. CDR3 residues: CASRGSSGCWKGSSSYNEQFF.

The rearrangement links TRBV4-1 to TRBJ2-2; TCRdb reports TRBD1, a call that lacks DNA to check it against. The CDR3 contains 17 residues. CDR1 and CDR2 from the germline V gene are MGHRA and YSYEKL. CDR3 in amino acids: CASSRNPGQWVAGELFF.

The chain uses TRBV7-6 and TRBJ2-5; the D gene TCRdb calls, TRBD2, cannot be checked with no DNA. The CDR3 runs to 15 residues. Germline V CDR1 and CDR2: SGHVS, FNYEAQ. This chain's CDR3 is CASSPFSGSGETQYF.

The genes are TRBV3-1 and TRBJ2-7. This CDR3 is 14 amino acids long. Germline V CDR1 and CDR2: LGHDT, YNNKEL (reference sequence). The CDR3 spells CASSHLVSSYEQYF.

V gene TRBV11-2 combines with J gene TRBJ2-5; the TCRdb D gene call, TRBD1, has no DNA to confirm it. The CDR3 has 15 amino acids. Germline CDR1 is SGHAT and CDR2 is FQNNGV. CDR3 residues: CASSLARGGLETQYF. The variable domain in full, with the rest retrieved from reference TRBV11-2 and TRBJ2-5, is EAGVAQSPRYKIIEKRQSVAFWCNPISGHATLYWYQQILGQGPKLLIQFQNNGVVDDSQLPKDRFSAERLKGVDSTLKIQPAKLEDSAVYLCASSLARGGLETQYFGPGTRLLVL.

J is TRBJ1-1 and V is TRBV30; checking the TCRdb D call of TRBD1 is not possible without DNA. The germline V gene encodes CDR1 GTSNPN and CDR2 SVGIG (reference sequence). The CDR3 has 11 amino acids. The chain's CDR3 is CAWSRGSEAFF. The complete variable domain, with remaining parts taken from reference TRBV30 and TRBJ1-1, reads SQTIHQWPATLVQPVGSPLSLECTVEGTSNPNLYWYRQAAGRGLQLLFYSVGIGQISSEVPQNLSASRPQDRQFILSSKKLLLSDSGFYLCAWSRGSEAFFGQGTRLTVV.

V and J are TRBV27 and TRBJ1-1; TCRdb proposes TRBD1, but this gene call is untestable without DNA. Germline V gives CDR1 MNHEY, CDR2 SMNVEV (reference sequence). The CDR3 length is 15 residues. The CDR3 sequence: CASSIIGGGGTEAFF.

The chain recombines TRBV27 with TRBJ2-5; checking the TCRdb D call of TRBD1 is not possible without DNA. The CDR3 runs 15 residues. Germline V gene data show CDR1 as MNHEY and CDR2 as SMNVEV (reference sequence). CDR3 sequence: CASSLLSASQETQYF.

The chain has TRBV6-1 and TRBJ1-5; the TCRdb call, TRBD1, lacks DNA for checking. CDR1 is MNHNS and CDR2 is SASEGT in the germline V gene. The CDR3 extends over 19 amino acids. CDR3 loop: CASSLFPRQGTLDNQPQHF.

The CDR3 reads CASSRTDFNQPQHF. This chain joins TRBV7-9 and TRBJ1-5; the D gene TCRdb calls, TRBD1, cannot be checked with no DNA. The CDR3 spans 14 residues. The V gene's germline CDR1 is SEHNR and CDR2 FQNEAQ (reference sequence). The full variable domain, with the rest looked up from reference TRBV7-9 and TRBJ1-5, is DTGVSQNPRHKITKRGQNVTFRCDPISEHNRLYWYRQTLGQGPEFLTYFQNEAQLEKSRLLSDRFSAERPKGSFSTLEIQRTEQGDSAMYLCASSRTDFNQPQHFGDGTRLSIL.

V is TRBV7-8 and J is TRBJ2-5; TCRdb indicates TRBD1, and absent DNA this call remains unverified. CDR1 is SGHVS and CDR2 is FQNEAQ in the germline V gene. The CDR3 spans 16 residues. This CDR3 is CASSLAIGQGFETQYF.

V is TRBV5-1 and J is TRBJ2-1. Germline V gene lookup returns CDR1 SGHRS and CDR2 YFSETQ. CDR3 length: 15 amino acids. The CDR3 loop is CASSLAGKSYNEQFF.

The chain combines TRBV28 with TRBJ2-3; checking the TCRdb D call of TRBD1 is not possible without DNA. The CDR3 runs to 13 residues. Germline values: CDR1 MDHEN, CDR2 SYDVKM. The CDR3 is CASISQGLDTQYF.

The chain's CDR3 is CAIRRGPNTGELFF. This chain joins TRBV6-1 and TRBJ2-2; TCRdb selects TRBD1, and the lack of DNA leaves this call unchecked. The CDR3 extends over 14 amino acids. Germline V gene lookup returns CDR1 MNHNS and CDR2 SASEGT.

The chain combines TRBV7-9 with TRBJ1-4. Germline V gene sequence: CDR1 SEHNR, CDR2 FQNEAQ (reference sequence). The length of the CDR3 is 14 residues. This CDR3 is CASSFGLANEKLFF.

The V gene is TRBV29-1, the J gene TRBJ2-2; TCRdb gives TRBD1 as the D gene, but with no DNA this cannot be confirmed. The CDR3 is 12 amino acids. The germline CDR1 and CDR2 sequences are SQVTM and ANQGSEA. The CDR3 spells CSADRSTGELFF.

The chain uses TRBV7-2 and TRBJ2-5. Germline V CDR1 and CDR2: SGHTA, FQGNSA. CDR3 length: 12 amino acids. The chain's CDR3 is CASSLVLETQYF.